Listed below are T cell receptor beta chains from one sample, sequenced in a study of blood T cell repertoires in COVID-19. The data were produced by immunoSEQ multiplex PCR, yet TCRdb's version contains in-frame clones alone and is incomplete. The sample contains 200,000 to 250,000 clones, 86% of which appear only once. Sequenced input: peripheral blood. The origin of the receptors is a man in his 60s with acute or convalescent COVID-19. Both conserved end residues are part of each CDR3. The D gene is left open where the match is weak. Clone size, where shown, is once, few, many, or a class for clones that have expanded.

v_gene: TRBV28; abundance: -; j_gene: TRBJ1-2; d_gene: TRBD1; CDR3nt: TGTGCCAGCAGGCAACCGGGACAGGGGGCGCTTGGCTACACCTTC; CDR3aa: CASRQPGQGALGYTF
v_gene: TRBV11-3; abundance: -; j_gene: TRBJ2-1; d_gene: TRBD2; CDR3nt: TGTGCCAGCAGCCTACGGACTAGCGGGAGGGCGGAGTTCTTC; CDR3aa: CASSLRTSGRAEFF
v_gene: TRBV6-1; abundance: -; j_gene: TRBJ1-2; d_gene: -; CDR3nt: TGTGCCAGCAGTGAAGATGCAGGGTCCGCTGGCTACACCTTC; CDR3aa: CASSEDAGSAGYTF
v_gene: TRBV11-2; abundance: -; j_gene: TRBJ2-7; d_gene: TRBD2; CDR3nt: TGTGCCAGCAGCCCGACTAGCGGTCCCTACGAGCAGTACTTC; CDR3aa: CASSPTSGPYEQYF
v_gene: TRBV28; abundance: -; j_gene: TRBJ2-7; d_gene: -; CDR3nt: TGTGCCAGCTTACCCGCCGGGGACACCACACACGAGCAGTACTTC; CDR3aa: CASLPAGDTTHEQYF
v_gene: TRBV6-4; abundance: -; j_gene: TRBJ2-3; d_gene: -; CDR3nt: TGTGCCAGCAGTGTAGATTTCACAGATACGCAGTATTTT; CDR3aa: CASSVDFTDTQYF
v_gene: TRBV19; abundance: -; j_gene: TRBJ2-1; d_gene: TRBD2; CDR3nt: TGTGCCAGTAGTTCCGGGACTAGCGGGATTTCTACGAGTGAGCAGTTCTTC; CDR3aa: CASSSGTSGISTSEQFF
v_gene: TRBV2; abundance: few; j_gene: TRBJ2-7; d_gene: -; CDR3nt: TGTGCCAGCAGTGACAGGGGCGGCTTCTACGAGCAGTACTTC; CDR3aa: CASSDRGGFYEQYF
v_gene: TRBV5-4; abundance: -; j_gene: TRBJ2-5; d_gene: -; CDR3nt: TGTGCCAGCAGCCAACGAACAGGGATGGAGACCCAGTACTTC; CDR3aa: CASSQRTGMETQYF
v_gene: TRBV4-3; abundance: -; j_gene: TRBJ2-5; d_gene: TRBD2; CDR3nt: TGCGCCAGCAGCCAGACTAGCGGGAGAAGGGAAGAGACCCAGTACTTC; CDR3aa: CASSQTSGRREETQYF
v_gene: TRBV3-1/TRBV3-2; abundance: -; j_gene: TRBJ1-5; d_gene: -; CDR3nt: TGTGCCAGCAGCCAAGATCGCAGGGATCTGCCCCAGCATTTT; CDR3aa: CASSQDRRDLPQHF
v_gene: TRBV7-2; abundance: -; j_gene: TRBJ2-1; d_gene: -; CDR3nt: TGTGCCAGCAGCTTAGAATTGGACAGCCTGAGCTCCTACAATGAGCAGTTCTTC; CDR3aa: CASSLELDSLSSYNEQFF
v_gene: TRBV5-1; abundance: once; j_gene: TRBJ2-1; d_gene: -; CDR3nt: TGCGCCAGCAGCTTGGGGCAGGACAATGAGCAGTTCTTC; CDR3aa: CASSLGQDNEQFF
v_gene: TRBV7-2; abundance: -; j_gene: TRBJ2-2; d_gene: -; CDR3nt: TGTGCCAGCAGCTTAGTAGGAGAGACCGGAACCGGGGAGCTGTTTTTT; CDR3aa: CASSLVGETGTGELFF
v_gene: TRBV2; abundance: once; j_gene: TRBJ2-1; d_gene: TRBD2; CDR3nt: TGTGCCAGCAGTGAAGCATGGACTAGCGGAGGCAATGAGCAGTTCTTC; CDR3aa: CASSEAWTSGGNEQFF
v_gene: TRBV9; abundance: -; j_gene: TRBJ1-2; d_gene: TRBD1; CDR3nt: TGTGCCAGCAGCGTAGAACCGACAGGGAATGGCTACACCTTC; CDR3aa: CASSVEPTGNGYTF
v_gene: TRBV3-1/TRBV3-2; abundance: -; j_gene: TRBJ1-1; d_gene: -; CDR3nt: TGTGCCAGCAGCCCCGAGACTAAAAACACTGAAGCTTTCTTT; CDR3aa: CASSPETKNTEAFF
v_gene: TRBV5-8; abundance: -; j_gene: TRBJ2-3; d_gene: TRBD2; CDR3nt: TGTGCCAGCAGCTGGTTAGCGGGAGCGGGAGATACGCAGTATTTT; CDR3aa: CASSWLAGAGDTQYF
v_gene: TRBV6-1; abundance: -; j_gene: TRBJ2-1; d_gene: -; CDR3nt: TGTGCCAGCAGTGAAGGGGGCAGAAATGAGCAGTTCTTC; CDR3aa: CASSEGGRNEQFF
v_gene: TRBV11-3; abundance: -; j_gene: TRBJ1-6; d_gene: TRBD1; CDR3nt: TGTGCCAGCAGCATTAGGACAGGGGCCAATAATTCACCCCTCCACTTT; CDR3aa: CASSIRTGANNSPLHF
v_gene: TRBV3-1/TRBV3-2; abundance: -; j_gene: TRBJ1-1; d_gene: -; CDR3nt: TGTGCCAGCAGCCAAGATAGGGGGAACACTGAAGCTTTCTTT; CDR3aa: CASSQDRGNTEAFF
v_gene: TRBV9; abundance: -; j_gene: TRBJ1-1; d_gene: TRBD1; CDR3nt: TGTGCCAGCAGCCCCACGGACAGGGGCGCTGAAGCTTTCTTT; CDR3aa: CASSPTDRGAEAFF
v_gene: TRBV7-9; abundance: -; j_gene: TRBJ2-7; d_gene: -; CDR3nt: TGTGCCAGCAGCTTTCCGGGGGCCTACGAGCAGTACTTC; CDR3aa: CASSFPGAYEQYF
v_gene: TRBV7-9; abundance: -; j_gene: TRBJ2-7; d_gene: TRBD1; CDR3nt: TGTGCCAGCAGCGCACTTAACCGGGACAGGGGCGAGCAGTACTTC; CDR3aa: CASSALNRDRGEQYF
v_gene: TRBV4-2; abundance: -; j_gene: TRBJ2-7; d_gene: -; CDR3nt: TGTGCCAGCAGCCATAGCGGCGCCTACGAGCAGTACTTC; CDR3aa: CASSHSGAYEQYF
v_gene: TRBV5-4; abundance: -; j_gene: TRBJ2-1; d_gene: TRBD1; CDR3nt: TGTGCCAGCAGCTTGCTGGACAGGGATCATGAGCAGTTCTTC; CDR3aa: CASSLLDRDHEQFF
v_gene: TRBV3-1/TRBV3-2; abundance: -; j_gene: TRBJ2-7; d_gene: TRBD2; CDR3nt: TGTGCCAGCAGCCCGTCCCCAGCGGGAGGGTGGGAGCAGTACTTC; CDR3aa: CASSPSPAGGWEQYF
v_gene: TRBV5-1; abundance: -; j_gene: TRBJ2-1; d_gene: -; CDR3nt: TGCGCCAGCAGCTTGTCTCCGGGAGAGGGAAATGAGCAGTTCTTC; CDR3aa: CASSLSPGEGNEQFF
v_gene: TRBV19; abundance: few; j_gene: TRBJ2-2; d_gene: -; CDR3nt: TGTGCCAGTAGTATCGGTCTCGTTGGGGAGCTGTTTTTT; CDR3aa: CASSIGLVGELFF